This is a list of T cell receptor beta chains from one sample in a study of blood T cells in healthy people across ages. TCRdb fed the 5' RACE reads into MiXCR, producing one record per CDR3 protein. The table shows some 700,000 distinct CDR3 sequences, with around 46% occurring only once. Sequenced input: blood. These receptor sequences come from a woman aged 55-69 years in good health. Both conserved end residues are part of each CDR3. The D gene is left open where the match is weak. Rows give clone size only sometimes, using once, few, many, or a class for an expanded clone.

V gene	D gene	clone size	J gene	CDR3 protein	CDR3 DNA
TRBV5-1	TRBD1	many	TRBJ2-1	CASKPGQGYNEQFF	TGCGCCAGCAAGCCGGGACAGGGATACAATGAGCAGTTCTTC
TRBV20-1	.	.	TRBJ2-5	CSARARGLQETQYF	TGCAGTGCTAGAGCCAGGGGACTACAAGAGACCCAGTACTTC
TRBV10-3	.	.	TRBJ2-7	CAIIDEGGREVRDNNEQYF	TGTGCCATCATTGACGAGGGCGGCAGGGAGGTTAGGGACAACAATGAGCAGTACTTC
TRBV3-1	.	.	TRBJ1-1	CASSQGSVHTEAFF	TGTGCCAGCAGCCAAGGCTCGGTGCACACTGAAGCTTTCTTT
TRBV15	.	.	TRBJ2-2	CATSYTWQGIIANTGELFF	TGTGCCACCAGTTACACCTGGCAGGGCATAATCGCGAACACCGGGGAGCTGTTTTTT
TRBV6-1	.	.	TRBJ2-7	CASSPMGAAEYEQYF	TGTGCCAGCAGTCCAATGGGGGCAGCAGAATACGAGCAGTACTTC
TRBV28	TRBD2	.	TRBJ2-1	CASRWGTSRDEQFF	TGTGCCAGCAGGTGGGGGACTAGCCGCGATGAGCAGTTCTTC
TRBV5-1	TRBD2	few	TRBJ2-1	CASSLGLAGIGEQFF	TGCGCCAGCAGCTTGGGACTAGCGGGGATCGGTGAGCAGTTCTTC
TRBV28	.	.	TRBJ2-5	CASSPGQPGRKTQYF	TGTGCCAGCAGCCCCGGACAGCCGGGACGAAAGACCCAGTACTTC
TRBV5-1	TRBD1	many	TRBJ2-7	CASSFGGTGGREQYF	TGCGCCAGCAGCTTTGGTGGGACAGGGGGACGCGAGCAGTACTTC
TRBV29-1	.	.	TRBJ2-2	CSVEVGANTGELFF	TGCAGCGTTGAAGTGGGCGCGAACACCGGGGAGCTGTTTTTT
TRBV9	.	few	TRBJ2-1	CASSLGGGRLEQFF	TGTGCCAGCAGCTTGGGGGGCGGCCGATTAGAGCAGTTCTTC
TRBV3-1	.	few	TRBJ2-5	CASSHGRETQYF	TGTGCCAGCAGCCACGGTCGGGAGACCCAGTACTTC
TRBV5-1	.	.	TRBJ2-7	CASSWAGTYEQYF	TGCGCCAGCAGCTGGGCAGGGACCTACGAGCAGTACTTC
TRBV18	TRBD1	.	TRBJ2-7	CASGRGQGSYEQYF	TGTGCCAGCGGCCGGGGACAGGGATCCTACGAGCAGTACTTC
TRBV20-1	TRBD1	once	TRBJ2-4	CSAYWARTGDEGAEQYF	TGCAGTGCATATTGGGCCCGAACAGGGGACGAAGGCGCTGAGCAGTACTTC
TRBV3-1	TRBD1	few	TRBJ1-1	CASSQLLAGTEAFF	TGTGCCAGCAGCCAATTATTAGCTGGGACAGAGGCTTTCTTT
TRBV5-1	.	.	TRBJ2-1	CASSLQGTGIYNEQFF	TGCGCCAGCAGCTTGCAAGGGACTGGGATTTACAATGAGCAGTTCTTC
TRBV3-1	.	many	TRBJ1-1	CASSQLNTEAFF	TGTGCCAGCAGCCAGCTGAACACTGAAGCTTTCTTT
TRBV10-3	.	.	TRBJ2-7	CAISESSFYEQYF	TGTGCCATCAGTGAGTCAAGCTTCTACGAGCAGTACTTC
TRBV6-2/TRBV6-3	TRBD2	.	TRBJ2-3	CASRPGLAGFYTDTQYF	TGTGCCAGCAGACCGGGACTAGCGGGTTTTTACACAGATACGCAGTATTTT
TRBV19	.	.	TRBJ2-3	CASSIGGTRSTDTQYF	TGTGCCAGTAGTATAGGTGGGACCCGGAGCACAGATACGCAGTATTTT
TRBV7-8	.	few	TRBJ1-5	CASSSGVDQPQHF	TGTGCCAGCAGCTCAGGGGTTGATCAGCCCCAGCATTTT
TRBV20-1	TRBD2	once	TRBJ2-1	CSARLRLAVSYNEQFF	TGCAGTGCTAGACTAAGACTAGCGGTTTCCTACAATGAGCAGTTCTTC